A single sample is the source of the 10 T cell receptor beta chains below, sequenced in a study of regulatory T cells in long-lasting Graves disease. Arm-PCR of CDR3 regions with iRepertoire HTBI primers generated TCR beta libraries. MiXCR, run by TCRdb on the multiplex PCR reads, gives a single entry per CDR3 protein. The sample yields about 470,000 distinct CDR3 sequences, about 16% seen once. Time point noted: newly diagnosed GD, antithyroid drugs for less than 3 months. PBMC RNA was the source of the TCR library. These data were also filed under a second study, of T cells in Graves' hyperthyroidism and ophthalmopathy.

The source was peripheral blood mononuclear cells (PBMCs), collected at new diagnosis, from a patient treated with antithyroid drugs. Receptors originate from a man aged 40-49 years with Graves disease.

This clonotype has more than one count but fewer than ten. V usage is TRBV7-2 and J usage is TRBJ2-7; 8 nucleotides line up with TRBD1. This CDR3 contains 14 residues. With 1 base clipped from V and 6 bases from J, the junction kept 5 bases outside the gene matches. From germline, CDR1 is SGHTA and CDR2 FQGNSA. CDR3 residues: CASSLGTGTFEQYF. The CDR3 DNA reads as TGTGCCAGCAGCTTAGGGACAGGGACGTTCGAGCAGTACTTC.

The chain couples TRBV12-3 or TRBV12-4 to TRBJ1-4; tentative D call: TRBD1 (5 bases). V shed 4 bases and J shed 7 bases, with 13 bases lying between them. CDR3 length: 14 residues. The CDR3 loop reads CASSSPGKGEKLFF. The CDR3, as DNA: TGTGCCAGCAGTTCCCCAGGGAAGGGTGAAAAACTGTTTTTT.

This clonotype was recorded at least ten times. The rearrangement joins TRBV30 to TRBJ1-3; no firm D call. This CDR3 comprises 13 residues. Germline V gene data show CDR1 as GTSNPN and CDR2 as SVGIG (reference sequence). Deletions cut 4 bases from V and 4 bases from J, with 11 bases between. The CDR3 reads CAWIGSYGNTIYF. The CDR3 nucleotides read TGTGCCTGGATCGGCAGCTACGGAAACACCATATATTTT.

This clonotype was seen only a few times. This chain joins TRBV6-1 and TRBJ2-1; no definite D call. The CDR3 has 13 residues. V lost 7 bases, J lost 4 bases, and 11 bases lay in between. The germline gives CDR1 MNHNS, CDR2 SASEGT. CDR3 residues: CASTQDRYNEQFF. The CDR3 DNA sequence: TGTGCCAGCACCCAGGACCGTTACAATGAGCAGTTCTTC.

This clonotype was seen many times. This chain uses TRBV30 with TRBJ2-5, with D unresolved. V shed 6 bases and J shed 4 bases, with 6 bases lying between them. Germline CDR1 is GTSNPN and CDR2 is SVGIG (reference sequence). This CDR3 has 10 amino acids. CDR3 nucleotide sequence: TGTGCCTGCAGAAGAGAGACCCAGTACTTC. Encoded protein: CACRRETQYF.

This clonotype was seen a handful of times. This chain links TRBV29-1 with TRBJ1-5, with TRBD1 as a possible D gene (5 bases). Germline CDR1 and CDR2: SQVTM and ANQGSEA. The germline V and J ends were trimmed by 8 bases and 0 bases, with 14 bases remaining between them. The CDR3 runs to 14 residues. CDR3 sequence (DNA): TGCAGCACTGACGACAGTAATAGCAATCAGCCCCAGCATTTT. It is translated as CSTDDSNSNQPQHF.

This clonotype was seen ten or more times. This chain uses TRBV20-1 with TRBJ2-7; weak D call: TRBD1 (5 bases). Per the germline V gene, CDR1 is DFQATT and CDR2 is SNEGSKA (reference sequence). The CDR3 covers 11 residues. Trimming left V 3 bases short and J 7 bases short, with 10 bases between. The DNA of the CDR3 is TGCAGTGCTAGCAGGGATCTAGAGCAGTACTTC. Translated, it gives CSASRDLEQYF.

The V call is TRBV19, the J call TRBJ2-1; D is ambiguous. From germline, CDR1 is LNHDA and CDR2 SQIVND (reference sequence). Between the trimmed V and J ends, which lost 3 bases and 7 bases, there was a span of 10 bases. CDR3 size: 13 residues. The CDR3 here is CASSMQAWNEQFF. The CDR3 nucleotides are TGTGCCAGTAGTATGCAGGCATGGAATGAGCAGTTCTTC.

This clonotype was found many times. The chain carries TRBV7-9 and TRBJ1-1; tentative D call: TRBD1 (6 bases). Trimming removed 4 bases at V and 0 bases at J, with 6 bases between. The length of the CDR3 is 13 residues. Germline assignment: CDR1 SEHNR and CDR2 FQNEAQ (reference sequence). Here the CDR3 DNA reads TGTGCCAGCAGCTACAGGGTGAACACTGAAGCTTTCTTT. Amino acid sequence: CASSYRVNTEAFF.

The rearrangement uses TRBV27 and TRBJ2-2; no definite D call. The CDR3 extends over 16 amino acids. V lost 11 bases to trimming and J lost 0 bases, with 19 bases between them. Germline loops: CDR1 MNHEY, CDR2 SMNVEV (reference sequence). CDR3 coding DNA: TGTGCCCGAGCAGCCCCGACGGCCGCGAACACCGGGGAGCTGTTTTTT. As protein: CARAAPTAANTGELFF.